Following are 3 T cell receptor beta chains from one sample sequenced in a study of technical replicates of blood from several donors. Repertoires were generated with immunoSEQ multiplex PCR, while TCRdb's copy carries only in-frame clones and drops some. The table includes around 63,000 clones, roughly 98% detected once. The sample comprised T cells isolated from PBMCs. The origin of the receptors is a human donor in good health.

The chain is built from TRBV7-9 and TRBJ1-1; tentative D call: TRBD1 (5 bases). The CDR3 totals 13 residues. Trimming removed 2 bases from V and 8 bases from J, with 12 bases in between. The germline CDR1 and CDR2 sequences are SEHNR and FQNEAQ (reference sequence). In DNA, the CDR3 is TGTGCCAGCAGCTTAAATCGTCAGGGCGAAGCTTTCTTT. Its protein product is CASSLNRQGEAFF.

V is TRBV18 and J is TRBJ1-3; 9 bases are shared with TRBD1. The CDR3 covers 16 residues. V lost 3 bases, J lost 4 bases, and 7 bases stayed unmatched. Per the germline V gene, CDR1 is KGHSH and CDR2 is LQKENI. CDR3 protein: CASSPGTGRAGNTIYF. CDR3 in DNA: TGTGCCAGCTCACCTGGGACAGGGAGAGCCGGAAACACCATATATTTT.

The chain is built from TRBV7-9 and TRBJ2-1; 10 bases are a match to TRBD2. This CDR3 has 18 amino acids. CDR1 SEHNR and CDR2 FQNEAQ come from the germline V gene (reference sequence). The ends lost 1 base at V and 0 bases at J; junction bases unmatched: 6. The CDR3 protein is CASSLGVSGRSSYNEQFF. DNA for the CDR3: TGTGCCAGCAGCTTAGGGGTTAGCGGGAGGAGCTCCTACAATGAGCAGTTCTTC.